These 15 T cell receptor beta chains were all obtained from the same sample, sequenced in a study of T-cell reconstitution after alpha-beta-depleted transplantation in children. As it was prepared, the TCRbeta library received unique molecular identifiers. TCRdb processed the PCR reads anew with MiXCR; each CDR3 protein has one entry. Among approximately 190,000 distinct CDR3 sequences listed, approximately 8% were seen once. This sample comprised PBMCs, mostly from graft donor cells, obtained 360 days after TCRalphabeta/CD19-depleted stem cell transplant. All receptors come from a male patient aged 2-15 years who had a stem cell transplant for acute myeloid leukemia, so the T cells may come from the graft donor.

This clonotype was counted many times. The J gene is TRBJ2-3, the V gene TRBV20-1, with 7 bases lining up with TRBD1. After removal of 2 bases from V and 2 bases from J, the junction contained 7 bases not matched to a gene. Germline V gene sequence: CDR1 DFQATT, CDR2 SNEGSKA (reference sequence). The CDR3 is 15 amino acids. The CDR3 DNA is TGCAGTGCTAGATTGGGGGACAGAGTCACAGATACGCAGTATTTT. Translation: CSARLGDRVTDTQYF.

In this sample, this clonotype turned up many times. As DNA, the CDR3 is TGTGCCAGCAGTCCCAGGGACAGGGCAAACACCGGGGAGCTGTTTTTT. Translating gives CASSPRDRANTGELFF. The rearrangement links TRBV12-3 or TRBV12-4 to TRBJ2-2; 9 positions match TRBD1. The CDR3 is made up of 16 amino acids. J lost 2 bases, V lost 5 bases, and 6 bases had no gene match.

The V call is TRBV15, the J call TRBJ2-7; D remains unclear. CDR3 size: 13 residues. V was trimmed by 0 bases and J by 3 bases, leaving 6 bases between them. CDR1 LNHNV and CDR2 YYDKDF come from the germline V gene (reference sequence). The CDR3 DNA is TGTGCCACCAGCAGAGATGTGGACTACGAGCAGTACTTC. Protein product: CATSRDVDYEQYF.

This chain links TRBV3-1 with TRBJ2-5; D gene uncertain. Germline assignment: CDR1 LGHDT and CDR2 YNNKEL (reference sequence). The CDR3 has 14 residues. The V gene lost 4 bases and the J gene lost 2 bases, with 11 bases spanning the gap. CDR3 in DNA: TGTGCCAGCAGCCCCCTACAGAAACAAGAGACCCAGTACTTC. The encoded protein is CASSPLQKQETQYF.

This clonotype occurred a few times. The junction departs from germline at one end; a sequencing error may be responsible. This sequence joins TRBV5-1 and TRBJ2-1, with D perhaps TRBD1 (6 bases). The CDR3 is 15 residues long. Germline-derived CDR1 and CDR2 are SGHRS and YFSETQ. The CDR3 spells CANSLRTGNYNEQFF. The CDR3 coding sequence is TGCGCCAACAGCTTGAGAACAGGGAATTACAATGAGCAGTTCTTC. Based on the CDR3 plus reference TRBV5-1 and TRBJ2-1, the full variable domain is KAGVTQTPRYLIKTRGQQVTLSCSPISGHRSVSWYQQTPGQGLQFLFEYFSETQRNKGNFPGRFSGRQFSNSRSEMNVSTLELGDSALYLCANSLRTGNYNEQFFGPGTRLTVL.

This clonotype was seen more than once but under ten times. CDR3 bases: TGCAGTGCTAGAGACCTAAAACTAGCGCGATACTACGAGCAGTACTTC. Its translation is CSARDLKLARYYEQYF. The chain combines TRBV20-1 with TRBJ2-7, with TRBD2 matching over 7 bases. The CDR3 totals 16 residues. V lost 0 bases, J lost 3 bases, and 11 bases stayed unmatched. Germline assignment: CDR1 DFQATT and CDR2 SNEGSKA (reference sequence).

This clonotype was observed a handful of times. The V call is TRBV4-1, the J call TRBJ2-7; D unresolved. Germline assignment: CDR1 MGHRA and CDR2 YSYEKL. There are 15 residues in the CDR3. V was clipped by 2 bases and J by 2 bases, with 13 bases between them. CDR3 residues: CASSQRPTRAYEQYV. The CDR3 bases are TGCGCCAGCAGCCAAAGGCCAACAAGAGCCTACGAGCAGTACGTC.

This clonotype was observed at least ten times. The V and J genes are TRBV7-2 and TRBJ2-3, with D tentatively TRBD1 or TRBD2 (5 bases each). The CDR3 consists of 14 residues. The V end lost 4 bases, the J end lost 0 bases, and 8 bases lay between the germline ends. Germline lookup yields CDR1 SGHTA and CDR2 FQGNSA. The CDR3, as DNA: TGTGCCAGCAGCTCGGGACCCAGCACAGATACGCAGTATTTT. It encodes CASSSGPSTDTQYF.

The chain uses TRBV6-1 and TRBJ2-3, with TRBD2 matching 9 bases. Per the germline V gene, CDR1 is MNHNS and CDR2 is SASEGT. CDR3 size: 17 residues. The V and J ends lost 9 bases and 0 bases, in that order; junction bases with no gene match: 13. CDR3 amino acids: CASGPWREGPSTDTQYF. The DNA of the CDR3 is TGTGCCAGTGGTCCTTGGCGGGAGGGGCCTAGCACAGATACGCAGTATTTT.

V and J are TRBV7-9 and TRBJ2-2; 8 nucleotides line up with TRBD2. Germline-derived CDR1 and CDR2 are SEHNR and FQNEAQ (reference sequence). V was pared by 7 bases and J by 3 bases, with 13 bases of the junction left unmatched. The length of the CDR3 is 17 residues. CDR3 nucleotides: TGTGCCAGCAACCTCGGACTGGACGGGGGGGACACCGGGGAGCTGTTTTTT. Protein sequence: CASNLGLDGGDTGELFF. Based on the CDR3 plus reference TRBV7-9 and TRBJ2-2, the full variable domain is DTGVSQNPRHKITKRGQNVTFRCDPISEHNRLYWYRQTLGQGPEFLTYFQNEAQLEKSRLLSDRFSAERPKGSFSTLEIQRTEQGDSAMYLCASNLGLDGGDTGELFFGEGSRLTVL.

This clonotype has a handful of counts. The chain is built from TRBV10-3 and TRBJ1-2; D possibly corresponds to TRBD1 (6 bases). Trimming left V 6 bases short and J 2 bases short, with 10 bases between. The germline V gene has CDR1 ENHRY and CDR2 SYGVKD. The CDR3 runs 13 residues. CDR3 protein: CAISPDRNYGYTF. The CDR3 bases are TGTGCCATCAGCCCCGACAGGAACTATGGCTACACCTTC.

The chain carries TRBV7-8 and TRBJ2-3, with TRBD2 matching over 7 bases. V was pared by 1 base and J by 2 bases, with 6 bases of the junction left unmatched. Germline CDR1 and CDR2: SGHVS and FQNEAQ. The CDR3 loop spans 16 amino acids. This CDR3 is CASSLGTRGSTDTQYF. The DNA for the CDR3 is TGTGCCAGCAGCTTAGGGACGCGGGGGTCCACAGATACGCAGTATTTT.

This clonotype was detected ten times or more. V usage is TRBV3-1 and J usage is TRBJ2-1, with D hard to call. V shed 5 bases and J shed 5 bases, with 10 bases lying between them. The CDR3 contains 13 residues. Per germline, CDR1 LGHDT and CDR2 YNNKEL (reference sequence). The CDR3, as DNA: TGTGCCAGCAGCAAAAGCGTTCACAATGAGCAGTTCTTC. Its translation: CASSKSVHNEQFF.

This clonotype has more than one count but fewer than ten. The J gene is TRBJ1-1, the V gene TRBV12-3 or TRBV12-4, with a weak D call TRBD1 (5 bases). The CDR3 extends over 14 amino acids. V was pared by 2 bases and J by 4 bases, with 11 bases between. The CDR3 nucleotides read TGTGCCAGCAGTTTAAGGGGCGGGATCACTGAAGCTTTCTTT. It encodes CASSLRGGITEAFF.

In its sample, this clonotype was seen many times. This chain links TRBV7-8 with TRBJ1-4; D unresolved. Germline V gene sequence: CDR1 SGHVS, CDR2 FQNEAQ. The CDR3 loop spans 17 amino acids. Trimming cost V 2 bases and J 4 bases, with 17 bases left between them. Here the CDR3 DNA reads TGTGCCAGCAGCTTAAGGCAGGCACTTCTCCTTAATGAAAAACTGTTTTTT. Translation gives CASSLRQALLLNEKLFF. Supplemented by reference TRBV7-8 and TRBJ1-4, the full variable domain reads GAGVSQSPRYKVAKRGQDVALRCDPISGHVSLFWYQQALGQGPEFLTYFQNEAQLDKSGLPSDRFFAERPEGSVSTLKIQRTQQEDSAVYLCASSLRQALLLNEKLFFGSGTQLSVL.